The clone carrying this TCR beta chain was recorded only once. Its specificity is unknown. This entry belongs to a study of T cell responses to AZD1222 COVID-19 vaccine. Study details: Pooled in the analysis were second doses at about 4 or about 12 weeks. Regarding the study as a whole: Clonal diversity may have been underestimated, and the donors were mostly white British, with more females than males. Targets within unmutated variant regions were reportedly found for nearly half of spike-specific TCRs. With two AZD1222 doses given, Spike-specific TCR breadth and depth both rose.

Germline V gene data show CDR1 as SGHNT and CDR2 as YYREEE (reference sequence). V lost 4 bases, J lost 1 base, and 5 bases stayed unmatched. The length of the CDR3 is 16 residues. Sequenced by immunoSEQ multiplex PCR; TCRdb stores in-frame clones only, minus some. The data show roughly 100,000 clones, roughly 84% seen once. The origin of this receptor is an adult in good health. This material consisted of peripheral blood, taken on day 0 of AZD1222 vaccination. The chain carries TRBV5-4 and TRBJ2-1; 10 bases fit TRBD2. The chain's CDR3 is CASSGSGGPSYNEQFF. CDR3 in DNA: TGTGCCAGCAGCGGTAGCGGGGGGCCTTCCTACAATGAGCAGTTCTTC. Drawing the rest from reference TRBV5-4 and TRBJ2-1, the complete variable domain is ETGVTQSPTHLIKTRGQQVTLRCSSQSGHNTVSWYQQALGQGPQFIFQYYREEENGRGNFPPRFSGLQFPNYSSELNVNALELDDSALYLCASSGSGGPSYNEQFFGPGTRLTVL.